Presented here are 32 T cell receptor beta chains from one specimen sequenced in a study of T cells in Graves' hyperthyroidism and ophthalmopathy. Amplified TCR beta CDR3 regions derived from RNA transcripts. The TCR CDR3 was amplified in a first-round RT-PCR using the HTBI primer set. TCRdb used MiXCR to reprocess the multiplex PCR reads, holding one entry per CDR3 protein. The sample holds 450,000 to 700,000 distinct CDR3 sequences; approximately 44% are singletons and the top ten take more than 7.5%. Sequences were obtained from peripheral blood or thyroid tissue (not recorded which). These receptors were taken from a woman aged 18-29 years with Graves' hyperthyroidism.

This clonotype was seen at least ten times. V usage is TRBV11-3 and J usage is TRBJ2-7, with D maybe TRBD1 (6 bases). This CDR3 has 14 residues. The germline V gene has CDR1 SGHNT and CDR2 YENEEA. V was trimmed by 5 bases and J by 2 bases, leaving 13 bases between them. The chain's CDR3 is CASSGPQGTYEQYF. In DNA form, the CDR3 reads TGTGCCAGCAGCGGACCACAGGGAACCTACGAGCAGTACTTC.

This chain joins TRBV7-8 and TRBJ1-2; D may be TRBD1 (5 bases). Germline V CDR1 and CDR2: SGHVS, FQNEAQ. Trimming took off 1 base at V and 6 bases at J, with 21 bases between the two ends. This CDR3 contains 17 residues. CDR3 nucleotide sequence: TGTGCCAGCAGCTTAGGTCGACGACTAGCGGGACGGGATGGCTACACCTTC. As protein: CASSLGRRLAGRDGYTF. Using reference TRBV7-8 and TRBJ1-2 for the parts outside the CDR3, the full variable domain is GAGVSQSPRYKVAKRGQDVALRCDPISGHVSLFWYQQALGQGPEFLTYFQNEAQLDKSGLPSDRFFAERPEGSVSTLKIQRTQQEDSAVYLCASSLGRRLAGRDGYTFGSGTRLTVV.

Points on this clonotype: At one boundary the junction diverges from the germline segment, which might be a read error. The chain combines TRBV6-1 with TRBJ2-6; TRBD1 aligns across 11 bases. The CDR3 consists of 14 residues. CDR1 and CDR2 (germline): MNHNS, SASEGT. The DNA of the CDR3 is TGTGCCAGCAGTGAGGGGACAGGGGGCAACGTCCTGACTTTC. It specifies CASSEGTGGNVLTF.

A remark on this clonotype: Given a much more abundant clone one base away, this may be a read error. The chain carries TRBV10-3 and TRBJ2-7; possibly TRBD1 or TRBD2 for D (5 bases each). This CDR3 contains 14 residues. Germline V gene sequence: CDR1 ENHRY, CDR2 SYGVKD. This CDR3 reads CASSKRDAAYEQYF. In nucleotides, the CDR3 is TGTGCCAGCAGTAAAAGGGACGCAGCCTACGAGCAGTACTTC.

This clonotype was seen only a few times. A much larger clone differs by one base, so this may be a read error. The CDR3 does not close with the conserved phenylalanine or tryptophan, likely indicating a read error. The chain carries TRBV7-2 and TRBJ1-1, with D possibly TRBD1 on 5 matching bases. CDR1 and CDR2 (germline): SGHTA, FQGNSA. This CDR3 spans 14 amino acids. Between the trimmed V and J ends, which lost 0 bases and 4 bases, there was a span of 9 bases. CDR3 protein: CASSLAGAGTEAFL. The CDR3 nucleotides read TGTGCCAGCAGCTTAGCCGGGGCGGGCACTGAAGCTTTCCTT.

A few counts support this clonotype. The limits of the CDR3 on the DNA are not certain, so only TCRdb's listed CDR3 is given. The V call is TRBV6-5, the J call TRBJ1-1. Germline lookup yields CDR1 MNHEY and CDR2 SVGAGI. Termini included, the CDR3 measures 14 amino acids. Here the CDR3 reads CASSTSGANTEAFF.

This clonotype was observed at least ten times. The genes are TRBV20-1 and TRBJ2-2; no firm D call. CDR1 DFQATT and CDR2 SNEGSKA come from the germline V gene (reference sequence). The CDR3 is 13 residues long. V lost 0 bases, J lost 4 bases, and 6 bases lay in between. The CDR3 DNA reads TGCAGTGCTAGAGAGTCCGTCACCGGGGAGCTGTTTTTT. Translating it yields CSARESVTGELFF.

The chain employs TRBV7-2 and TRBJ1-2; 8 bases fit TRBD1. From germline, CDR1 is SGHTA and CDR2 FQGNSA. The J segment lost 4 bases and the V segment lost 4 bases, leaving 26 bases of the junction unmatched. This CDR3 is built from 21 residues. As DNA, the CDR3 is TGTGCCAGCAGCTCCTGGGGGGGGAGGACAGGGTTGTTCGCGGCCCTCTATGGCTACACCTTC. It translates to CASSSWGGRTGLFAALYGYTF.

This clonotype was detected ten times or more. The gene calls are TRBV20-1 and TRBJ2-7; 7 nucleotides align to TRBD2. Trimming at V came to 6 bases and at J to 5 bases, leaving 10 bases not matched to a gene. The CDR3 sequence is 13 residues long. Germline CDR1 and CDR2: DFQATT and SNEGSKA (reference sequence). The CDR3 is CSAAGGRADEQYF. CDR3 bases: TGCAGTGCCGCGGGTGGGAGGGCCGACGAGCAGTACTTC.

This clonotype was seen a handful of times. The chain combines TRBV5-4 with TRBJ1-1; TRBD1 aligns across 7 bases. CDR1 and CDR2 (germline): SGHNT, YYREEE (reference sequence). The CDR3 length is 15 residues. Trimming removed 3 bases from V and 0 bases from J; junction bases left unmatched: 5. CDR3 DNA: TGTGCCAGCAGCTCCTGGACAGGTCTGAACACTGAAGCTTTCTTT. This translates into CASSSWTGLNTEAFF.

This clonotype was seen a handful of times. The V and J genes are TRBV18 and TRBJ2-7; D gene unclear. V lost 6 bases and J 7 bases, leaving 16 bases between the germline ends. The germline V gene encodes CDR1 KGHSH and CDR2 LQKENI. The CDR3 runs to 13 residues. The CDR3 reads CASSPALEQEQYF. CDR3 DNA sequence: TGTGCCAGCTCTCCGGCGTTAGAGCAAGAGCAGTACTTC.

The chain carries TRBV2 and TRBJ1-5; a weak D match, TRBD1 (5 bases). Deletions cut 8 bases from V and 2 bases from J, with 25 bases between. Per the germline V gene, CDR1 is SNHLY and CDR2 is FYNNEI. The length of the CDR3 is 18 residues. CDR3 sequence reads: CASSPSQGRPGGNQPQHF. Here the CDR3 DNA reads TGTGCCAGCTCACCCTCTCAGGGCCGGCCGGGTGGCAATCAGCCCCAGCATTTT. The whole variable domain, remainder taken from reference TRBV2 and TRBJ1-5, is EPEVTQTPSHQVTQMGQEVILRCVPISNHLYFYWYRQILGQKVEFLVSFYNNEISEKSEIFDDQFSVERPDGSNFTLKIRSTKLEDSAMYFCASSPSQGRPGGNQPQHFGDGTRLSIL.

This rearrangement joins TRBV7-2 to TRBJ2-7, with unresolved D. The CDR3 spans 14 residues. Trimming pared 5 bases from V and 2 bases from J, leaving 13 bases between. Per germline, CDR1 SGHTA and CDR2 FQGNSA. The CDR3 bases are TGTGCCAGCAGCCTGGTCAGCTCAGCCTACGAGCAGTACTTC. As protein: CASSLVSSAYEQYF.

This clonotype was observed at least ten times. This sequence joins TRBV7-6 and TRBJ1-3, with unresolved D. Per the germline V gene, CDR1 is SGHVS and CDR2 is FNYEAQ. The length of the CDR3 is 15 residues. V was pared by 2 bases and J by 2 bases, with 10 bases between. CDR3 sequence (DNA): TGTGCCAGCAGCTTAAATCGTGAAACTGGAAACACCATATATTTT. Translation: CASSLNRETGNTIYF.

Worth noting for this clonotype: Without the conserved terminal phenylalanine or tryptophan, this CDR3 likely stems from a read error. It is unclear where the CDR3 begins or ends on the DNA, so no DNA is shown, and the CDR3 is as TCRdb lists it. The chain is built from TRBV7-3 and TRBJ1-4. The CDR3 has 8 amino acids, counting both end residues. Per the germline V gene, CDR1 is SGHTA and CDR2 is FQGTGA. The CDR3 region is CASSLSGV.

There are many counts of this clonotype. The gene calls are TRBV24-1 and TRBJ2-2, with 7 bases that match TRBD1. There are 16 residues in the CDR3. Germline CDR1 KGHDR, CDR2 SFDVKD. With V trimmed by 3 bases and J by 2 bases, 5 bases remained unmatched. The CDR3 loop reads CATSDPGTDNTGELFF. The CDR3 nucleotides read TGTGCCACCAGTGATCCGGGGACAGATAACACCGGGGAGCTGTTTTTT.

This clonotype has ten or more counts. This CDR3 is CASSDMGGTEAFF. The CDR3 coding sequence is TGCGCCAGCAGTGATATGGGTGGTACTGAAGCTTTCTTT. The J gene is TRBJ1-1, the V gene TRBV10-1; D call uncertain. Germline V lookup: CDR1 WNHNN, CDR2 SYGVQD (reference sequence). The CDR3 is 13 residues long. V shed 3 bases and J shed 5 bases, with 10 bases lying between them.

The V gene is TRBV29-1, the J gene TRBJ1-1; D gene uncertain. This CDR3 has 13 amino acids. Germline V gives CDR1 SQVTM, CDR2 ANQGSEA. The V gene lost 8 bases and the J gene lost 1 base, with 14 bases spanning the gap. Here the CDR3 reads CSLARVQNTEAFF. The DNA of the CDR3 is TGCAGCTTAGCCCGGGTGCAGAACACTGAAGCTTTCTTT.

A word on this clonotype: A read error may produce the germline difference seen at one junction end. V gene TRBV24-1 combines with J gene TRBJ1-2, with no clear D. The CDR3 covers 12 residues. The V gene's germline CDR1 is KGHDR and CDR2 SFDVKD. CDR3 DNA sequence: TGTGCCGCCAGTGATTCCCCCCATGGCTACACCTTC. This sequence encodes CAASDSPHGYTF.

The sample holds many counts of this clonotype. This chain uses TRBV4-2 with TRBJ2-7; 14 bases map to TRBD2. The V gene end was trimmed by 3 bases and the J gene end by 4 bases; junction bases not matched to a gene: 5. The CDR3 contains 16 residues. Germline loops: CDR1 LGHNA, CDR2 YNFKEQ. Here the CDR3 reads CASSQGTSGRWYEQYF. The CDR3 DNA reads as TGTGCCAGCAGCCAGGGGACTAGCGGGAGATGGTACGAGCAGTACTTC.

Many counts were recorded for this clonotype. This chain joins TRBV29-1 and TRBJ2-7; TRBD1 matches at 10 bases. Germline V gene data show CDR1 as SQVTM and CDR2 as ANQGSEA. Losses at the gene ends were 7 bases for V and 7 bases for J; bases not matched to a gene: 4. The CDR3 is 11 residues long. The DNA for the CDR3 is TGCAGCGCGACAGGGGGCAGGGAGCAGTACTTC. It codes for CSATGGREQYF.

This clonotype was seen repeatedly, ten times or more. The chain recombines TRBV9 with TRBJ1-6, with TRBD1 as a possible D gene (5 bases). Trimming left V 3 bases short and J 8 bases short, with 18 bases between. Germline V gives CDR1 SGDLS, CDR2 YYNGEE. This CDR3 contains 16 residues. DNA of the CDR3: TGTGCCAGCAGCGCCCATTCGGGGCGCGGGGATTCACCCCTCCACTTT. Protein sequence: CASSAHSGRGDSPLHF.

This clonotype was counted many times. The chain recombines TRBV6-1 with TRBJ2-1; 7 nucleotides align to TRBD1. This CDR3 is built from 12 residues. CDR1 MNHNS and CDR2 SASEGT come from the germline V gene. V gave up 6 bases and J gave up 6 bases; unmatched junction bases: 2. CDR3 coding DNA: TGTGCCAGCAGCCGGACAGGCAATGAGCAGTTCTTC. It codes for CASSRTGNEQFF.

This sequence joins TRBV12-5 and TRBJ2-3; D gene unclear. The CDR3 sequence is 12 residues long. Germline V CDR1 and CDR2: LGHNT, FRNRAP. Trimming pared 0 bases from V and 5 bases from J, leaving 3 bases between. The CDR3 spells CASGLVRDTQYF. The CDR3 nucleotides are TGTGCTAGTGGTTTGGTAAGAGATACGCAGTATTTT. The full variable domain, its missing parts supplied by reference TRBV12-5 and TRBJ2-3, is DARVTQTPRHKVTEMGQEVTMRCQPILGHNTVFWYRQTMMQGLELLAYFRNRAPLDDSGMPKDRFSAEMPDATLATLKIQPSEPRDSAVYFCASGLVRDTQYFGPGTRLTVL.

The chain carries TRBV3-1 and TRBJ1-2; TRBD1 matches 7 bases. Per the germline V gene, CDR1 is LGHDT and CDR2 is YNNKEL (reference sequence). This CDR3 has 16 residues. With 4 bases clipped from V and 0 bases from J, the junction kept 8 bases outside the gene matches. This chain's CDR3 is CASSREGTVSNYGYTF. The CDR3 DNA sequence: TGTGCCAGCAGCCGGGAAGGGACAGTTTCTAACTATGGCTACACCTTC. The full variable domain, in which reference TRBV3-1 and TRBJ1-2 provide the parts outside the CDR3, is DTAVSQTPKYLVTQMGNDKSIKCEQNLGHDTMYWYKQDSKKFLKIMFSYNNKELIINETVPNRFSPKSPDKAHLNLHINSLELGDSAVYFCASSREGTVSNYGYTFGSGTRLTVV.

A note on this clonotype: No DNA is shown, since the ends of the CDR3 on it are uncertain; the CDR3 is the one TCRdb lists. The chain uses TRBV20-1 and TRBJ1-6; the listed D gene, TRBD1, was not tested against the DNA. The CDR3 length equals 22 residues, ends included. The germline V gene encodes CDR1 DFQATT and CDR2 SNEGSKA (reference sequence). CDR3 loop: CSADRRHNEQFFGPGTNSPLHF.

There are many counts of this clonotype. This chain links TRBV20-1 with TRBJ2-7; D may be TRBD1 (6 bases). The CDR3 extends over 15 amino acids. Germline loops: CDR1 DFQATT, CDR2 SNEGSKA (reference sequence). Trimming cost V 5 bases and J 5 bases, with 22 bases left between them. The CDR3 DNA sequence: TGCAGTGCTGACCCCGGACAGAGTGCGAGCCACGAGCAGTACTTC. Translating gives CSADPGQSASHEQYF.

The chain is built from TRBV29-1 and TRBJ1-1; tentative D call: TRBD1 (6 bases). In germline, CDR1 is SQVTM, CDR2 ANQGSEA. This CDR3 spans 13 amino acids. The V gene lost 5 bases and the J gene lost 6 bases, with 16 bases spanning the gap. This CDR3 reads CSVRDNLDPEAFF. The CDR3 bases are TGCAGCGTTAGGGACAACCTGGATCCTGAAGCTTTCTTT.

The chain couples TRBV24-1 to TRBJ2-1; D gene uncertain. The CDR3 is 15 amino acids. The V gene lost 0 bases and the J gene lost 8 bases, with 13 bases spanning the gap. The germline V gene has CDR1 KGHDR and CDR2 SFDVKD. The CDR3 coding sequence is TGTGCCACCAGTGATTTGCGACTTAGCCTCCATGAGCAGTTCTTC. This translates into CATSDLRLSLHEQFF.

The chain recombines TRBV7-2 with TRBJ2-7, with 9 bases that match TRBD2. The germline gives CDR1 SGHTA, CDR2 FQGNSA. Trimming cost V 0 bases and J 0 bases; bases outside gene matches: 6. The length of the CDR3 is 17 residues. The CDR3 bases are TGTGCCAGCAGCTTAGCAAGCCTAGCGGGGAGCTCCTACGAGCAGTACTTC. It codes for CASSLASLAGSSYEQYF.

This clonotype showed up just a few times. The germline gene is not matched at one end of the junction; a read error may be the cause. The chain couples TRBV12-3 or TRBV12-4 to TRBJ1-2; TRBD1 matches at 7 bases. The CDR3 has 14 amino acids. CDR3 in amino acids: CASSLDRVNYGYTF. The CDR3 DNA is TGTGCCAGCAGCTTAGACAGGGTGAACTATGGCTACACCTTC.

This clonotype has a count of ten or more. The chain carries TRBV7-8 and TRBJ2-5; maybe TRBD2 (5 bases). The CDR3 has 17 residues. From germline, CDR1 is SGHVS and CDR2 FQNEAQ. V was pared by 3 bases and J by 2 bases, with 19 bases between. This CDR3 is CASSFWRAGLRQETQYF. The CDR3, as DNA: TGTGCCAGCAGCTTTTGGCGGGCTGGCCTTAGACAAGAGACCCAGTACTTC.